The entry below describes one TCR beta chain. The antigen is unknown. The CDR3 covers 13 residues. Between the trimmed V and J ends, which lost 5 bases and 1 base, there was a span of 12 bases. CDR1 is DFQATT and CDR2 is SNEGSKA in the germline V gene (reference sequence). This entry belongs to a study of T-cell reconstitution after alpha-beta-depleted transplantation in children. Study conclusions and caveats: Approximately two months post-transplant, alpha-beta T cells reportedly originated from several hundred expanded graft clones. Surviving recipient cells, namely T cells and thymic progenitors, were the source of high day-60 TCRbeta diversity in some patients. Newly made T cells mostly supplied T-cell counts and diversity one year after transplant.

Library preparation (for TCRbeta) was performed with unique molecular identifiers. TCRdb reprocessed the PCR reads with MiXCR, giving one entry per CDR3 protein. This repertoire shows 450,000 to 700,000 distinct CDR3 sequences, 25% to 30% found once; its top ten account for less than 40%. The TCR originated in a boy under three years old with Wiskott-Aldrich syndrome, due to receive a stem cell transplant. The V and J genes are TRBV20-1 and TRBJ2-7, with D perhaps TRBD1 or TRBD2 (6 bases each). The sample was PBMCs, taken before TCRalphabeta/CD19-depleted stem cell transplant. CDR3 DNA: TGCAGTGCTTTGGAGGGGGTGTCCTACGAGCAGTACTTC. Translation: CSALEGVSYEQYF.